The 16 T cell receptor beta chains listed next were all sequenced from one sample in a study of T cell clonotyping in hematopoietic cell transplantation. The time point here: recipient sample about 28 days before transplant, after cytoreduction. The data were produced by immunoSEQ multiplex PCR, yet TCRdb's version contains in-frame clones alone and is incomplete. The sample holds fewer than 25,000 clones, roughly 80% seen once. Sequencing was performed on peripheral blood mononuclear cells, taken before stem cell transplant. The receptors stem from a man aged 55 to 70 with acute myeloid leukemia. Some clones in this sample may be carry-over from other donors' samples.

The V and J genes are TRBV29-1 and TRBJ2-7; D uncertain. Germline lookup yields CDR1 SQVTM and CDR2 ANQGSEA. Trimming left V 1 base short and J 0 bases short, with 10 bases between. This CDR3 is built from 14 residues. DNA for the CDR3: TGCAGCGTTGAAGCTATCCCGGGCTCCTACGAGCAGTACTTC. This encodes CSVEAIPGSYEQYF.

This clone was seen only a few times. V and J are TRBV4-3 and TRBJ1-2; possible D gene TRBD1, 5 bases. CDR3 length: 16 amino acids. Trimming left V 2 bases short and J 4 bases short, with 17 bases between. The V gene's germline CDR1 is LGHNA and CDR2 YSLEER. The chain's CDR3 is CASSQRLDSQFYGYTF. The CDR3 nucleotides read TGCGCCAGCAGCCAACGCCTCGACAGCCAGTTCTATGGCTACACCTTC.

This chain connects TRBV28 to TRBJ2-6; D is uncertain. In germline, CDR1 is MDHEN, CDR2 SYDVKM. The CDR3 is made up of 16 amino acids. With 6 bases removed from V and 2 bases from J, the gap between germline ends came to 14 bases. The CDR3 nucleotides are TGTGCCAGCAGCCGCCTCGACACCCCTGGGGCCAACGTCCTGACTTTC. Its translation: CASSRLDTPGANVLTF.

This sequence joins TRBV9 and TRBJ1-4; 7 bases agree with TRBD1. Losses at the gene ends were 4 bases for V and 6 bases for J; bases not matched to a gene: 6. Per germline, CDR1 SGDLS and CDR2 YYNGEE. This CDR3 is built from 14 residues. CDR3 sequence reads: CASSTRGADEKLFF. The CDR3 DNA follows: TGTGCCAGCAGCACCAGGGGGGCAGATGAAAAACTGTTTTTT. The whole variable domain, remainder taken from reference TRBV9 and TRBJ1-4, is DSGVTQTPKHLITATGQRVTLRCSPRSGDLSVYWYQQSLDQGLQFLIQYYNGEERAKGNILERFSAQQFPDLHSELNLSSLELGDSALYFCASSTRGADEKLFFGSGTQLSVL.

The chain's CDR3 is CAIAGVSYNEQFF. The CDR3 nucleotides read TGTGCCATCGCGGGGGTTTCCTACAATGAGCAGTTCTTC. This chain links TRBV2 with TRBJ2-1; 7 positions agree with TRBD2. Losses at the gene ends were 10 bases for V and 1 base for J; bases not matched to a gene: 4. The CDR3 sequence is 13 residues long. CDR1 is SNHLY, CDR2 FYNNEI, per germline. Based on the CDR3 plus reference TRBV2 and TRBJ2-1, the full variable domain is EPEVTQTPSHQVTQMGQEVILRCVPISNHLYFYWYRQILGQKVEFLVSFYNNEISEKSEIFDDQFSVERPDGSNFTLKIRSTKLEDSAMYFCAIAGVSYNEQFFGPGTRLTVL.

The rearrangement joins TRBV11-2 to TRBJ2-3; TRBD1 matches 7 bases. This CDR3 region has 15 residues. V lost 6 bases, J lost 2 bases, and 8 bases stayed unmatched. Germline V gene sequence: CDR1 SGHAT, CDR2 FQNNGV. The CDR3 DNA follows: TGTGCCAGCAGGGTAGGGGGCTTTTCCACAGATACGCAGTATTTT. Its translation: CASRVGGFSTDTQYF.

The V call is TRBV10-3, the J call TRBJ2-1, with D hard to call. Looked up from germline, CDR1 is ENHRY and CDR2 is SYGVKD. The CDR3 runs 14 residues. Trimming removed 3 bases from V and 9 bases from J, with 15 bases in between. The CDR3 sequence: CAISEVLGYTEQFF. CDR3 sequence (DNA): TGTGCCATCAGTGAAGTCCTAGGGTATACTGAGCAGTTCTTC.

The chain employs TRBV14 and TRBJ2-5, with D uncertain. The CDR3 extends over 13 amino acids. Germline lookup yields CDR1 SGHDN and CDR2 FVKESK. V was trimmed by 3 bases and J by 1 base, leaving 6 bases between them. Here the CDR3 reads CASSQWTQETQYF. The CDR3 DNA sequence: TGTGCCAGCAGCCAGTGGACCCAAGAGACCCAGTACTTC. Variable domain in full (rest from reference TRBV14 and TRBJ2-5): EAGVTQFPSHSVIEKGQTVTLRCDPISGHDNLYWYRRVMGKEIKFLLHFVKESKQDESGMPNNRFLAERTGGTYSTLKVQPAELEDSGVYFCASSQWTQETQYFGPGTRLLVL.

The chain links TRBV11-2 to TRBJ2-7; TRBD2 matches 7 bases. In germline, CDR1 is SGHAT, CDR2 FQNNGV. The CDR3 length is 13 residues. Losses at the gene ends were 5 bases for V and 5 bases for J; bases not matched to a gene: 6. CDR3 amino acids: CASSPSGGNEQYF. The CDR3 DNA reads as TGTGCCAGCAGCCCGTCCGGGGGGAACGAGCAGTACTTC.

The chain employs TRBV5-6 and TRBJ1-1, with TRBD1 as a possible D gene (6 bases). The germline gives CDR1 SGHDT, CDR2 YYEEEE. Trimming pared 4 bases from V and 2 bases from J, leaving 9 bases between. The CDR3 covers 13 residues. Here the CDR3 reads CASSGQLNTEAFF. In DNA form, the CDR3 reads TGTGCCAGCAGCGGACAGCTAAACACTGAAGCTTTCTTT.

The chain couples TRBV2 to TRBJ2-7, with D perhaps given as TRBD1 or TRBD2 (5 bases each). This CDR3 is built from 15 residues. Germline CDR1 reads SNHLY; CDR2 reads FYNNEI. V shed 3 bases and J shed 2 bases, with 14 bases lying between them. The CDR3 bases are TGTGCCAGCAGTGACACCCGGGACGGTACCTACGAGCAGTACTTC. Protein sequence: CASSDTRDGTYEQYF.

The V call is TRBV4-1, the J call TRBJ2-3, with TRBD2 identical over 10 bases. The CDR3 runs 17 residues. V lost 0 bases to trimming and J lost 5 bases; unmatched junction nucleotides: 8. CDR1 is MGHRA and CDR2 is YSYEKL in the germline V gene. The DNA for the CDR3 is TGCGCCAGCAGCCAAGAAAATCCAGCGGGGGGGTTAGATACGCAGTATTTT. Its protein product is CASSQENPAGGLDTQYF.

This clone showed up just a few times. The rearrangement joins TRBV7-7 to TRBJ2-1; D remains ambiguous. Germline V gene lookup returns CDR1 SSHAT and CDR2 FNYEAQ (reference sequence). The CDR3 has 13 amino acids. The germline V and J ends were trimmed by 3 bases and 7 bases, with 10 bases remaining between them. The CDR3 sequence: CASSFGPGNEQFF. CDR3 sequence (DNA): TGTGCCAGCAGCTTTGGACCTGGGAATGAGCAGTTCTTC.

The V gene is TRBV10-1, the J gene TRBJ2-7; 10 bases line up with TRBD1. This CDR3 comprises 14 residues. J lost 3 bases, V lost 6 bases, and 5 bases had no gene match. Germline V gives CDR1 WNHNN, CDR2 SYGVQD (reference sequence). The CDR3 DNA reads TGCGCCAGCAGGATCAGGACAGGGGGCTACGAGCAGTACTTC. Residues: CASRIRTGGYEQYF.

This chain connects TRBV6-5 to TRBJ2-2; D call uncertain. Germline-derived CDR1 and CDR2 are MNHEY and SVGAGI. The V gene lost 2 bases and the J gene lost 6 bases, with 7 bases spanning the gap. The CDR3 contains 13 residues. For the CDR3, the DNA is TGTGCCAGCAGTTACGGCTGGTCCGGGGAGCTGTTTTTT. Its translation is CASSYGWSGELFF.

This clone was observed a handful of times. The chain combines TRBV6-5 with TRBJ2-7, with D perhaps matching TRBD2 (6 bases). The CDR3 runs 15 residues. The germline CDR1 and CDR2 sequences are MNHEY and SVGAGI. V shed 0 bases and J shed 0 bases, with 9 bases lying between them. CDR3 sequence: CASSYSYGSSYEQYF. The CDR3 DNA sequence: TGTGCCAGCAGTTACTCGTACGGGAGCTCCTACGAGCAGTACTTC.